The following is a T cell receptor beta chain sequence with its context. What this receptor recognizes is not known. No base quality information exists; no much larger clone differs at one position. This sample is part of a study of cytomegalovirus exposure and HLA in healthy donors listed by TCRdb under 2017. For the wider study: According to a later analysis, one platform produced both the approximately 110 validation repertoires and the roughly 640 repertoires of the first cohort. The aim of the study was to test whether cataloging public T cell receptors could identify signatures of past pathogen exposure. Along with the approximately 650-subject first cohort, a separate validation cohort of over 90 different subjects was used. The study combined high-throughput TCR immunosequencing, statistical association of individual TCRs with disease status, and machine learning to predict cytomegalovirus infection status. General conclusions and limits of the study: The study listed 150 to 200 TCR beta chains as associated with cytomegalovirus. Cytomegalovirus status was reported to be diagnosed by the classifier with high specificity and sensitivity in both the original and validation cohorts. The authors suggested that the approach could potentially be generalized to other disease states and immunological phenotypes. Three of the identified cytomegalovirus-associated TCR beta chains were confirmed in vitro to be specific for cytomegalovirus antigens. A later analysis found that TCRs clustered in the first cohort also tended to co-occur in the roughly 120 validation repertoires, with approximately 94% of cluster scores above 0. The validation cohort had no HLA typing available for a later analysis, so co-occurrence within that cohort was assessed over all 120 repertoires. Most TCR sequences were seen in very few donors, while some public TCRs were found in many individuals.

Counted from cysteine to phenylalanine, this CDR3 has 11 amino acids. Here the CDR3 DNA is all that survives: 33 bases in frame from base 1. V gives up 5 bases and J gives up 5 bases, and the segment between their germline ends measures 4 bases. Sequences SNHLY (CDR1) and FYNNEI (CDR2) are obtained from the germline V gene. The donors belonged to the validation cohort of 120 subjects, which was separate from the roughly 670-subject first cohort. Library method: the immunoSEQ multiplex PCR assay. The original methods were these. To diagnose cytomegalovirus status from the catalog of TCR beta chain sequences, a statistical classification framework was built. Drawn from immuneACCESS, this table holds only the in-frame rearrangements with V and J called that TCRdb kept. Clones are partly lost; checked studies trace under half to an unresolved V gene and leave the rest unexplained. That table furnishes V, J and clone size, whereas the DNA furnished D and trimming. Present in this sample are 70,000 or so clones, 94% of which were seen just once. The ten biggest clones cover roughly 1.6% of the sample.

Recombination linked TRBV2 to TRBJ2-4; the D gene cannot be named for sure. The sequence was obtained from a young man in good health and CMV-seropositive. The sample consisted of PBMCs. The DNA is TGTGCCAGCAGTTCGGAAAACATTCAGTACTTC. It codes for CASSSENIQYF.